Listed below are T cell receptor beta chains from one sample, sequenced in a study of control samples from healthy donors and cancer patients. The method was immunoSEQ multiplex PCR; TCRdb's version includes in-frame clones alone and lacks a portion of them. This sample carries about 60,000 clones, around 85% of them seen once, and the ten largest clones take roughly 6%. Sequenced: blood. Receptors originate from a man aged 35-49 years in good health. Each CDR3 is given with its conserved first and last residue. Each record gives: D gene, V gene, J gene, clone size, CDR3 DNA, CDR3 protein. D genes are given only for firm matches. Where a row states a size, it is once, few, many or the class of an expanded clone; other rows omit it.

.,TRBV14,TRBJ1-3,few,TGTGCCAGCAGCCGTCTGGAGGGGCGCGGAAACACCATATATTTT,CASSRLEGRGNTIYF
.,TRBV6-6,TRBJ1-2,few,TGTGCCAGCAGTTACGGGGACGGATACTATGGCTACACCTTC,CASSYGDGYYGYTF
TRBD2,TRBV13,TRBJ2-7,once,TGTGCCAGCAGCTTAGGGACTAGCGGGACTTACTCCTACGAGCAGTACTTC,CASSLGTSGTYSYEQYF
.,TRBV19,TRBJ1-2,.,TGTGCCAGTAGTATACAGGGGACCACTAACTATGGCTACACCTTC,CASSIQGTTNYGYTF
.,TRBV6-5,TRBJ2-5,.,TGTGCCACCGATCGGAGGCGGGAGACCCAGTACTTC,CATDRRRETQYF
TRBD2,TRBV28,TRBJ2-3,.,TGTGCCAGCAGTGATGGACTAGCGGGAGGAGGTTATCCAGATACGCAGTATTTT,CASSDGLAGGGYPDTQYF
.,TRBV9,TRBJ2-7,.,TGTGCCAGCAGCGGAAGCGCGGGACTGGGGTTAGGAGCCGAGCAGTACTTC,CASSGSAGLGLGAEQYF
TRBD2,TRBV5-4,TRBJ2-1,.,TGTGCCAGCAGCTTGGAAAGGCTAGCGGGCAGCTCCTACAATGAGCAGTTCTTC,CASSLERLAGSSYNEQFF
.,TRBV19,TRBJ1-1,.,TGTGCCAGTAGTATTGGGGGAATGAACACTGAAGCTTTCTTT,CASSIGGMNTEAFF
.,TRBV5-5,TRBJ1-1,.,TGTGCCAGCAGCTTGCGACTCATCGGGGGGACAACTGAAGCTTTCTTT,CASSLRLIGGTTEAFF